The clone carrying this T cell receptor beta chain appeared a few times. Template switching added a universal primer site, and cDNA bore unique molecular identifiers. From the 5' RACE reads, TCRdb called clonotypes with MiXCR, one entry per CDR3 protein. The sample has 470,000 or so distinct CDR3 sequences; 24% are singletons. This CDR3 spans 12 amino acids. The V gene's germline CDR1 is LGHDT and CDR2 YNNKEL (reference sequence). V lost 6 bases to trimming and J lost 6 bases, with 9 bases between them. These data belong to a study of identical twins. A further study also used this sample, focusing on T cells expressing NK-cell markers. This second study notes: HCMV seropositivity characterized most of the eight sequenced donors, and seronegativity one. Several experiments added an anti-gamma-delta TCR antibody to sort only alpha-beta TCR T cells.

The chain uses TRBV3-1 and TRBJ2-1; no reliable D call. Source material: CD4+ T cells sorted from blood. The clonotype was recovered from a woman aged 18-30 years in good health. Here the CDR3 reads CASSYVANEQFF. DNA for the CDR3: TGTGCCAGCAGTTATGTGGCCAATGAGCAGTTCTTC.